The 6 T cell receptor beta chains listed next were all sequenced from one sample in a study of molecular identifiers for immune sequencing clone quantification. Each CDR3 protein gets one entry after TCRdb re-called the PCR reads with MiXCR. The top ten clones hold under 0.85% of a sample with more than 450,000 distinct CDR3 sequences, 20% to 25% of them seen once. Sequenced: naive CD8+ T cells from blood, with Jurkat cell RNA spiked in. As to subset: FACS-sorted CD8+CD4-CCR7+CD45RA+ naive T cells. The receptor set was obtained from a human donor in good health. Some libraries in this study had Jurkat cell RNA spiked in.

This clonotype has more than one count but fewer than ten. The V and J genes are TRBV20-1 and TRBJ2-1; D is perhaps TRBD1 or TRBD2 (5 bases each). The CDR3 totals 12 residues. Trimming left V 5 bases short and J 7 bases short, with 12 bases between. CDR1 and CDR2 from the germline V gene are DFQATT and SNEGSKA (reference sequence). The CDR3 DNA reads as TGCAGTGCTTCGGGTGGGGGAAATGAGCAGTTCTTC. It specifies CSASGGGNEQFF.

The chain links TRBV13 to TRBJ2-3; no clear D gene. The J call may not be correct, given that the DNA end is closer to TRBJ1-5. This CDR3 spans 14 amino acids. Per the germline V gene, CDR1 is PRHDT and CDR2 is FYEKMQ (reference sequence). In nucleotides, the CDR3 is TGTGCCAGCAGCTCCGGGCCCAGAACAGATACGCAGCATTTT. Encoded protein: CASSSGPRTDTQHF.

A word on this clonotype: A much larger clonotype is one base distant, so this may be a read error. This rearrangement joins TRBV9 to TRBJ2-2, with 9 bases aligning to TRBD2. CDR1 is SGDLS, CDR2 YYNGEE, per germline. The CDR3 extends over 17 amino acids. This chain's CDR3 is CAGSDLVGLADTGELFF. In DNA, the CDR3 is TGTGCCGGCAGCGATTTAGTGGGACTAGCAGACACCGGGGAGCTGTTTTTT.

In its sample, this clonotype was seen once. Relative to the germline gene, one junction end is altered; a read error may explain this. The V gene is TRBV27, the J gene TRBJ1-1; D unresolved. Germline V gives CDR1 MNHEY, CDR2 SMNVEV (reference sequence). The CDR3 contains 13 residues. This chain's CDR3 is CASSLTGYTETFF. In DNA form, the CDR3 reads TGTGCCAGCAGTTTAACGGGGTACACTGAAACTTTCTTT.

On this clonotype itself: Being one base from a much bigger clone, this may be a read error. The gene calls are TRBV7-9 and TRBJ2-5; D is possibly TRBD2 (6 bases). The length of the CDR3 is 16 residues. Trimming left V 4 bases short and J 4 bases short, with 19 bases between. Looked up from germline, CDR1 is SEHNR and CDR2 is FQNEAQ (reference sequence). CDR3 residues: CASSSPADGRGETQYF. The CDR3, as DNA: TGTGCCAGCAGCTCCCCGGCTGACGGGAGAGGAGAGACCCAGTACTTC.

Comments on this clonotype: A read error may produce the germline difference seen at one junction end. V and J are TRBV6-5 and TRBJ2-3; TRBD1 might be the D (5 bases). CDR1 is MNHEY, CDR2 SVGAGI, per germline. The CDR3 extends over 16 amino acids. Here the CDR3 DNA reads TGTGCCAGCAGTTACTCGTTCGGCGGAACCACAGGTACGCAGTATTTT. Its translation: CASSYSFGGTTGTQYF.